The next 28 T cell receptor beta chains were all read from a single sample in a study of blood T cell repertoires in COVID-19. The table came from immunoSEQ multiplex PCR; TCRdb's copy has only in-frame clones and leaves some out. The sample has approximately 150,000 clones; approximately 86% are singletons. The sequenced sample was peripheral blood. The origin of the receptors is a woman aged 50 to 60 with acute or convalescent COVID-19.

This clone has just one count. This chain joins TRBV7-2 and TRBJ2-6; D call uncertain. CDR3 size: 15 residues. Germline V lookup: CDR1 SGHTA, CDR2 FQGNSA. Trimming shortened V by 1 base and J by 2 bases, and 6 bases separated the two germline ends. DNA for the CDR3: TGTGCCAGCAGCTTAGAGCTTGCTGGGGCCAACGTCCTGACTTTC. Protein product: CASSLELAGANVLTF. The full variable domain, its missing parts supplied by reference TRBV7-2 and TRBJ2-6, is GAGVSQSPSNKVTEKGKDVELRCDPISGHTALYWYRQSLGQGLEFLIYFQGNSAPDKSGLPSDRFSAERTGGSVSTLTIQRTQQEDSAVYLCASSLELAGANVLTFGAGSRLTVL.

The V gene is TRBV21-1, the J gene TRBJ2-6; the table's TRBD2 call for D was not verified on the DNA. TRBV21-1 is an annotated pseudogene. This CDR3 has 21 residues. The CDR3 is CASSKGEREGPIPSGANVLTF. The DNA for the CDR3 is TGTGCCAGCAGCAAAGGAGAGCGGGAGGGCCCCATTCCCTCTGGGGCCAACGTCCTGACTTTC.

The rearrangement uses TRBV5-6 and TRBJ2-7, with D perhaps matching TRBD1 (5 bases). Germline V lookup: CDR1 SGHDT, CDR2 YYEEEE. The CDR3 contains 16 residues. V gave up 1 base and J gave up 6 bases, with 20 bases separating them. Here the CDR3 DNA reads TGTGCCAGCAGCTTGCGTTTAGGCAGGGTAGTCTCCGAGCAGTACTTC. This codes for CASSLRLGRVVSEQYF.

The CDR3 DNA reads as TGTGCCAGCAGTAGAGGGGACAGGAGATATGGCTACACCTTC. This translates into CASSRGDRRYGYTF. The chain has TRBV2 and TRBJ1-2, with 8 bases aligning to TRBD1. V shed 5 bases and J 5 bases; nucleotides not matched to a gene: 7. This CDR3 has 14 residues. CDR1 and CDR2 from the germline V gene are SNHLY and FYNNEI.

The chain is built from TRBV21-1 and TRBJ1-5; TRBD1, as called in the table, went unchecked against the DNA. TRBV21-1 is given as a pseudogene. This CDR3 region has 14 residues. This chain's CDR3 is CASSPGQTNQPQHF. CDR3 coding DNA: TGTGCCAGCAGTCCGGGACAGACCAATCAGCCCCAGCATTTT.

The gene calls are TRBV30 and TRBJ1-1; 9 bases agree with TRBD1. The CDR3 length is 14 residues. Per germline, CDR1 GTSNPN and CDR2 SVGIG (reference sequence). Unmatched junction bases numbered 8, after V lost 5 bases and J lost 4 bases. CDR3 amino acids: CAWGTGGAGTEAFF. The DNA for the CDR3 is TGTGCCTGGGGTACAGGGGGCGCGGGCACTGAAGCTTTCTTT. Together with reference TRBV30 and TRBJ1-1, the CDR3 gives the full variable domain: SQTIHQWPATLVQPVGSPLSLECTVEGTSNPNLYWYRQAAGRGLQLLFYSVGIGQISSEVPQNLSASRPQDRQFILSSKKLLLSDSGFYLCAWGTGGAGTEAFFGQGTRLTVV.

V is TRBV5-1 and J is TRBJ1-3, with 9 bases matching TRBD1. Germline assignment: CDR1 SGHRS and CDR2 YFSETQ. CDR3 length equals 12 residues. The V gene end was trimmed by 2 bases and the J gene end by 12 bases; junction bases not matched to a gene: 3. The CDR3 region is CASSLPGQGIYF. Written as DNA, the CDR3 is TGCGCCAGCAGCTTACCGGGACAGGGCATATATTTT.

This clone showed up just once. The rearrangement links TRBV19 to TRBJ2-1; perhaps TRBD2 as D (6 bases). Germline lookup yields CDR1 LNHDA and CDR2 SQIVND (reference sequence). V lost 3 bases and J lost 7, with 19 bases in between. This CDR3 has 16 residues. DNA of the CDR3: TGTGCCAGTAGTATCACCTATTTGCGACTAGATAATGAGCAGTTCTTC. As protein: CASSITYLRLDNEQFF.

This chain joins TRBV1 and TRBJ2-2; the table's D call TRBD2 went unverified against the DNA. TRBV1 is a listed pseudogene. This CDR3 region has 20 residues. CDR3 sequence: CTSSQAARVAGKTNTGELFF. The CDR3 coding sequence is TGCACCAGCAGCCAAGCCGCAAGGGTAGCGGGGAAAACAAACACCGGGGAGCTGTTTTTT.

The chain links TRBV5-4 to TRBJ2-2, with a tentative D call TRBD2 (6 bases). Germline CDR1 and CDR2: SGHNT and YYREEE (reference sequence). The ends were cut back, 0 bases at V and 7 bases at J, with 13 bases in the middle. CDR3 length equals 15 residues. The CDR3 is CASSLAGGVSGELFF. CDR3 coding DNA: TGTGCCAGCAGCTTGGCGGGCGGGGTGAGCGGGGAGCTGTTTTTT.

The CDR3 is CAWSSLGTSGETQYF. In DNA form, the CDR3 reads TGTGCCTGGAGTTCCCTCGGGACTAGCGGGGAGACCCAGTACTTC. The chain couples TRBV30 to TRBJ2-5; TRBD2 aligns across 12 bases. The germline gives CDR1 GTSNPN, CDR2 SVGIG (reference sequence). The CDR3 consists of 15 residues. V shed 2 bases and J 5 bases; nucleotides not matched to a gene: 6.

J is TRBJ1-2 and V is TRBV6-5; D not certain. V gave up 0 bases and J gave up 8 bases, with 16 bases separating them. Germline V gene sequence: CDR1 MNHEY, CDR2 SVGAGI. The CDR3 length is 15 residues. The CDR3 DNA follows: TGTGCCAGCAGTTACTCCGTCGGCCAACGAGGGGGCTACACCTTC. It yields the protein CASSYSVGQRGGYTF.

The rearrangement joins TRBV5-4 to TRBJ2-5, with 7 bases fitting TRBD2. V trimming: 0 bases; J trimming: 2 bases; junction bases outside the gene matches: 7. This CDR3 has 16 residues. Per germline, CDR1 SGHNT and CDR2 YYREEE (reference sequence). The DNA of the CDR3 is TGTGCCAGCAGCTTGGGGGGAGGGGCTCGACAAGAGACCCAGTACTTC. Protein product: CASSLGGGARQETQYF.

The gene calls are TRBV27 and TRBJ2-3; D may be TRBD2 (8 bases). V gave up 6 bases and J gave up 9 bases, with 22 bases separating them. Germline lookup yields CDR1 MNHEY and CDR2 SMNVEV (reference sequence). This CDR3 spans 15 amino acids. CDR3 coding DNA: TGTGCCAGCAGCCTAGGGGGCGGGAGGCTGGCCACGCAGTATTTT. It specifies CASSLGGGRLATQYF.

This clone was seen only once. The gene calls are TRBV10-2 and TRBJ1-1; 7 bases agree with TRBD1. Germline V gene data show CDR1 as WSHSY and CDR2 as SAAADI. Trimming removed 6 bases from V and 1 base from J; junction bases left unmatched: 8. The CDR3 is 15 amino acids. The CDR3 bases are TGCGCCAGCAGAGGGACAGCCAGAGGGAACACTGAAGCTTTCTTT. The encoded protein is CASRGTARGNTEAFF.

This clone was seen only a few times. V and J are TRBV11-1 and TRBJ1-1, with 9 bases identical to TRBD1. V shed 4 bases and J 3 bases; nucleotides not matched to a gene: 3. The germline CDR1 and CDR2 sequences are SGHAT and FQDESV (reference sequence). The CDR3 sequence is 14 residues long. In nucleotides, the CDR3 is TGTGCCAGCAGCTGGGACAGGGAATACACTGAAGCTTTCTTT. Its protein is CASSWDREYTEAFF.

This sequence joins TRBV19 and TRBJ1-1; weak D call: TRBD1 (6 bases). The CDR3 has 15 amino acids. Trimming stripped 8 bases from V and 1 base from J, with 17 bases between. Germline V gene lookup returns CDR1 LNHDA and CDR2 SQIVND (reference sequence). In DNA form, the CDR3 reads TGTGCCAGTGAACGGGGGGGCGCTGGGAACACTGAAGCTTTCTTT. As protein: CASERGGAGNTEAFF.

The CDR3 nucleotides are TGTGCCAGCAGCTTCCAGGGGCTGGGTAATTCACCCCTCCACTTT. Its protein product is CASSFQGLGNSPLHF. The J gene is TRBJ1-6, the V gene TRBV5-6, with a tentative D call TRBD1 (6 bases). Looked up from germline, CDR1 is SGHDT and CDR2 is YYEEEE. Trimming pared 2 bases from V and 6 bases from J, leaving 12 bases between. The CDR3 consists of 15 residues.

The chain is built from TRBV7-6 and TRBJ1-3; TRBD1 is a possible D gene (5 bases). Germline assignment: CDR1 SGHVS and CDR2 FNYEAQ. The CDR3 has 16 amino acids. Trimming shortened V by 8 bases and J by 0 bases, and 17 bases separated the two germline ends. CDR3 DNA: TGTGCCAGCGTGGCAAGGGGAAGGGCCTCTGGAAACACCATATATTTT. This encodes CASVARGRASGNTIYF. The full variable domain, in which reference TRBV7-6 and TRBJ1-3 provide the parts outside the CDR3, is GAGVSQSPRYKVTKRGQDVALRCDPISGHVSLYWYRQALGQGPEFLTYFNYEAQQDKSGLPNDRFSAERPEGSISTLTIQRTEQRDSAMYRCASVARGRASGNTIYFGEGSWLTVV.

The chain is built from TRBV2 and TRBJ2-7; TRBD1 might be the D (5 bases). There are 15 residues in the CDR3. Germline values: CDR1 SNHLY, CDR2 FYNNEI. Trimming pared 7 bases from V and 0 bases from J, leaving 16 bases between. The CDR3 DNA follows: TGTGCCAGCATTCGGGCAGGGTTCCCCTCCTACGAGCAGTACTTC. Translation gives CASIRAGFPSYEQYF. The whole variable domain, remainder taken from reference TRBV2 and TRBJ2-7, is EPEVTQTPSHQVTQMGQEVILRCVPISNHLYFYWYRQILGQKVEFLVSFYNNEISEKSEIFDDQFSVERPDGSNFTLKIRSTKLEDSAMYFCASIRAGFPSYEQYFGPGTRLTVT.

The chain carries TRBV27 and TRBJ2-3; D might be TRBD2 (6 bases). The CDR3 is 17 amino acids. The V end lost 2 bases, the J end lost 0 bases, and 15 bases lay between the germline ends. Germline values: CDR1 MNHEY, CDR2 SMNVEV (reference sequence). In nucleotides, the CDR3 is TGTGCCAGCAGTTTAACGAGCGGAGGGACTAGCACAGATACGCAGTATTTT. It is translated as CASSLTSGGTSTDTQYF.

The chain carries TRBV3-1 (or the pseudogene TRBV3-2) and TRBJ2-3; D perhaps matches TRBD2 (6 bases). Trimming removed 1 base at V and 7 bases at J, with 9 bases between. There are 13 residues in the CDR3. The germline V gene encodes CDR1 LGHDT and CDR2 YNNKEL (reference sequence). CDR3 region: CASSQGTIYTQYF. Written as DNA, the CDR3 is TGTGCCAGCAGCCAAGGGACTATTTATACGCAGTATTTT.

The genes are TRBV6-6 and TRBJ2-1, with 8 nucleotides matching TRBD1. The CDR3 sequence is 14 residues long. J gave up 5 bases and V 11 bases, and 11 bases lay outside the gene matches. Germline-derived CDR1 and CDR2 are MNHNY and SVGAGI (reference sequence). Here the CDR3 reads CAGGTGTGDNEQFF. As DNA, the CDR3 is TGTGCCGGCGGCACCGGGACAGGAGACAATGAGCAGTTCTTC.

This sequence joins TRBV19 and TRBJ1-1; tentatively, D is TRBD1 (5 bases). Germline loops: CDR1 LNHDA, CDR2 SQIVND (reference sequence). The CDR3 spans 14 residues. V was cut by 7 bases and J by 5 bases, with 17 bases left in between. CDR3 protein: CASKSQGSRTEAFF. The CDR3 DNA sequence: TGTGCCAGTAAATCTCAGGGTAGTAGAACTGAAGCTTTCTTT.

This sequence joins TRBV4-2 and TRBJ2-6; D is unresolved. Deletions cut 0 bases from V and 0 bases from J, with 3 bases between. The CDR3 length is 15 residues. Germline CDR1 reads LGHNA; CDR2 reads YNFKEQ. This chain's CDR3 is CASSQDSSGANVLTF. The CDR3 bases are TGTGCCAGCAGCCAAGACAGCTCTGGGGCCAACGTCCTGACTTTC.

In this sample, this clone turned up a few times. The chain has TRBV6-6 and TRBJ1-2, with D hard to call. CDR3 length equals 15 residues. Germline V gene sequence: CDR1 MNHNY, CDR2 SVGAGI (reference sequence). Trimming left V 5 bases short and J 0 bases short, with 13 bases between. The CDR3 coding sequence is TGTGCCAGCAGTGACCTCTCCAGGACTAACTATGGCTACACCTTC. Translating gives CASSDLSRTNYGYTF.

This clone has just a few counts. This chain joins TRBV19 and TRBJ1-1; 7 nucleotides match TRBD1. Germline values: CDR1 LNHDA, CDR2 SQIVND (reference sequence). The CDR3 contains 13 residues. J gave up 3 bases and V 4 bases, and 2 bases lay outside the gene matches. CDR3 coding DNA: TGTGCCAGTAGTACGGGACAGTACACTGAAGCTTTCTTT. Translating gives CASSTGQYTEAFF.

V and J are TRBV5-6 and TRBJ2-3, with TRBD2 as a possible D gene (5 bases). Germline CDR1 SGHDT, CDR2 YYEEEE. V was cut by 2 bases and J by 8 bases, with 18 bases left in between. This CDR3 comprises 15 residues. DNA for the CDR3: TGTGCCAGCAGCTTCGTGGACTTTGCTTTGGGTACGCAGTATTTT. Its protein is CASSFVDFALGTQYF.